The 25 T cell receptor beta chains below all came from one sample that was sequenced in a study of post-analysis software for immune sequencing data. Notes on the study in general: Five or six TRBV segments, TRBV5-6, TRBV5-1 and TRBV20-1 among them, were found more frequent in patients than controls.

Presence of unique molecular identifiers characterized the TCR beta cDNA libraries. From the PCR reads, TCRdb called clonotypes with MiXCR, one entry per CDR3 protein. The data hold about 560,000 distinct CDR3 sequences, with roughly two fifths observed a single time. These receptors' targets are unknown. The sequenced sample was blood. Receptors originate from a girl aged 5-17 years with multiple sclerosis.

V usage is TRBV5-1 and J usage is TRBJ2-7; TRBD2 is a possible D gene (6 bases). The CDR3 extends over 16 amino acids. The germline gives CDR1 SGHRS, CDR2 YFSETQ. Trimming stripped 0 bases from V and 0 bases from J, with 13 bases between. The CDR3 loop is CASSLGTGETSYEQYF. CDR3 sequence (DNA): TGCGCCAGCAGCTTGGGGACGGGGGAAACCTCCTACGAGCAGTACTTC.

In the case of this clonotype: The junction and the germline gene differ at one end; a read error may be behind it. This rearrangement joins TRBV7-7 to TRBJ2-3; TRBD1 matches 9 bases. Germline loops: CDR1 SSHAT, CDR2 FNYEAQ (reference sequence). This CDR3 is 14 amino acids long. The CDR3 nucleotides are TGTGCTAGCAGTTCGGACAGGGGATCTGGTACGCAGTATTTT. Its translation is CASSSDRGSGTQYF.

V and J are TRBV5-1 and TRBJ1-5; 8 bases align to TRBD1. CDR1 and CDR2 from the germline V gene are SGHRS and YFSETQ. V gave up 1 base and J gave up 5 bases; unmatched junction bases: 2. The CDR3 runs 14 residues. CDR3 sequence: CASSLLTGDQPQHF. DNA for the CDR3: TGCGCCAGCAGCTTGCTGACAGGGGATCAGCCCCAGCATTTT.

This clonotype was counted once. The chain uses TRBV20-1 and TRBJ2-1; weak D call: TRBD2 (5 bases). This CDR3 spans 17 amino acids. V lost 3 bases to trimming and J lost 3 bases, with 21 bases between them. Germline V lookup: CDR1 DFQATT, CDR2 SNEGSKA (reference sequence). The CDR3 reads CSASKSNTGIIYNEQFF. The CDR3 coding sequence is TGCAGTGCTAGTAAATCCAACACGGGGATTATCTACAATGAGCAGTTCTTC.

This chain uses TRBV6-4 with TRBJ2-3; possible D gene TRBD2, 7 bases. Deletions cut 2 bases from V and 2 bases from J, with 11 bases between. The CDR3 is made up of 15 amino acids. Germline CDR1 is MRHNA and CDR2 is SNTAGT. The CDR3 spells CASSDGAGATDTQYF. As DNA, the CDR3 is TGTGCCAGCAGTGACGGTGCGGGGGCCACAGATACGCAGTATTTT.

This rearrangement joins TRBV12-3 or TRBV12-4 to TRBJ1-2, with D uncertain. Trimming pared 1 base from V and 8 bases from J, leaving 11 bases between. The CDR3 extends over 13 amino acids. CDR3 sequence (DNA): TGTGCCAGCAGTTTAGTGGCTACTTGGGGCTACACCTTC. It encodes CASSLVATWGYTF.

The J gene is TRBJ2-5, the V gene TRBV9; TRBD2 aligns across 10 bases. V was pared by 2 bases and J by 4 bases, with 2 bases of the junction left unmatched. Germline CDR1 and CDR2: SGDLS and YYNGEE. The length of the CDR3 is 14 residues. DNA for the CDR3: TGTGCCAGCAGCGTTAGCGGGGGGATAGAGACCCAGTACTTC. Its protein is CASSVSGGIETQYF.

This sequence joins TRBV7-2 and TRBJ2-3, with 15 bases identical to TRBD2. This CDR3 contains 15 residues. V trimming: 1 base; J trimming: 10 bases; junction bases outside the gene matches: 3. The V gene's germline CDR1 is SGHTA and CDR2 FQGNSA. CDR3 region: CASSLGGLAGGAQYF. Written as DNA, the CDR3 is TGTGCCAGCAGCTTAGGGGGACTAGCGGGGGGTGCGCAGTATTTT.

The V gene is TRBV6-5, the J gene TRBJ2-5; no definite D call. CDR3 size: 15 residues. Trimming left V 4 bases short and J 4 bases short, with 16 bases between. The germline CDR1 and CDR2 sequences are MNHEY and SVGAGI. The CDR3 nucleotides are TGTGCCAGCAGTTCCTCCCGATTACGGCGAGAGACCCAGTACTTC. Protein: CASSSSRLRRETQYF.

This clonotype is a singleton in its sample. One end of the junction does not line up with germline, which may come from a read error. This chain links TRBV5-6 with TRBJ2-1; D is undetermined. CDR1 and CDR2 (germline): SGHDT, YYEEEE. This CDR3 region has 14 residues. CDR3 nucleotides: TGTGCCGGCAGCTTGGTGGACGGCTACAATGAGCAGTTCTTC. It translates to CAGSLVDGYNEQFF.

The V call is TRBV5-1, the J call TRBJ2-7; D perhaps matches TRBD1 (7 bases). The CDR3 contains 16 residues. CDR1 SGHRS and CDR2 YFSETQ come from the germline V gene. The V end lost 1 base, the J end lost 4 bases, and 18 bases lay between the germline ends. CDR3 amino acids: CASSLWEAGGRYEQYF. CDR3 in DNA: TGCGCCAGCAGCTTGTGGGAGGCAGGGGGAAGATACGAGCAGTACTTC.

This sequence joins TRBV20-1 and TRBJ2-3, with 8 bases fitting TRBD2. Germline V gives CDR1 DFQATT, CDR2 SNEGSKA (reference sequence). The length of the CDR3 is 12 residues. Trimming removed 0 bases from V and 9 bases from J; junction bases left unmatched: 2. The CDR3 DNA sequence: TGCAGTGCTAGAGATCAGCGGGAGACGCAGTATTTT. Translation: CSARDQRETQYF.

V and J are TRBV10-3 and TRBJ2-5; D might be TRBD2 (6 bases). The CDR3 spans 14 residues. The germline V gene has CDR1 ENHRY and CDR2 SYGVKD. Trimming left V 3 bases short and J 5 bases short, with 13 bases between. The CDR3 here is CAISEGGTGETQYF. The CDR3 DNA reads as TGTGCCATCAGTGAAGGAGGGACGGGGGAGACCCAGTACTTC.

The chain recombines TRBV12-3 or TRBV12-4 with TRBJ2-7; no reliable D call. Trimming removed 5 bases at V and 3 bases at J, with 14 bases between. This CDR3 contains 14 residues. The CDR3 DNA is TGTGCCAGCAGTCCCCGCTCTGCCATCTACGAGCAGTACTTC. This translates into CASSPRSAIYEQYF.

In its sample, this clonotype was seen a few times. The chain carries TRBV12-3 or TRBV12-4 and TRBJ1-2; 7 positions match TRBD1. The CDR3 totals 15 residues. J gave up 3 bases and V 7 bases, and 11 bases lay outside the gene matches. CDR3: CASIQQGRGDYGYTF. CDR3 bases: TGTGCCAGCATCCAACAGGGGAGGGGCGACTATGGCTACACCTTC.

In its sample, this clonotype was seen a few times. A much bigger clone sits one base away, suggesting this may be a read error. The rearrangement uses TRBV5-5 and TRBJ2-5; D not resolved. TRBJ2-7 explains the end of the DNA better; the J call may be wrong. The CDR3 sequence is 12 residues long. Germline CDR1 and CDR2: SGHKS and YYEKEE (reference sequence). This CDR3 is CASSFAGIEQYF. The CDR3 nucleotides are TGTGCCAGCAGCTTTGCAGGTATCGAGCAGTACTTC.

The genes are TRBV7-9 and TRBJ2-7; 10 bases match TRBD2. This CDR3 is 15 amino acids long. J gave up 5 bases and V 0 bases, and 4 bases lay outside the gene matches. Germline values: CDR1 SEHNR, CDR2 FQNEAQ (reference sequence). CDR3 nucleotides: TGTGCCAGCAGCTTAGCGCGGCTAGCGGGGGACGAGCAGTACTTC. Translation: CASSLARLAGDEQYF.

This clonotype was picked up a small number of times. A much larger clone differs by one base, so this may be a read error. The chain joins TRBV20-1 to TRBJ2-3, with D hard to call. Germline CDR1 is DFQATT and CDR2 is SNEGSKA (reference sequence). CDR3 length: 12 amino acids. The chain's CDR3 is CSARVPTDKQYF. The CDR3 nucleotides read TGCAGTGCTAGAGTCCCTACAGATAAGCAGTATTTT.

The V call is TRBV12-3 or TRBV12-4, the J call TRBJ1-6; D may be TRBD1 (6 bases). Trimming stripped 3 bases from V and 9 bases from J, with 12 bases between. The CDR3 is made up of 14 amino acids. DNA of the CDR3: TGTGCCAGCAGTTTTGCAGGGGAGAGTTCACCCCTCCACTTT. Protein product: CASSFAGESSPLHF.

This chain connects TRBV2 to TRBJ1-2, with 8 bases fitting TRBD1. The V segment lost 6 bases and the J segment 4 bases; nucleotides outside the gene matches: 4. The CDR3 is 13 residues long. Germline CDR1 SNHLY, CDR2 FYNNEI. CDR3 sequence reads: CASRATGVYGYTF. Here the CDR3 DNA reads TGTGCCAGCAGGGCGACAGGGGTCTATGGCTACACCTTC.

This chain uses TRBV12-3 or TRBV12-4 with TRBJ2-1, with D uncertain. This CDR3 contains 15 residues. V was cut by 5 bases and J by 3 bases, with 14 bases left in between. CDR3 nucleotide sequence: TGTGCCAGCAGTCAAAGACATACTGGCTACAATGAGCAGTTCTTC. Residues: CASSQRHTGYNEQFF.

This clonotype was observed a single time. Relative to the germline gene, one junction end is altered; a read error may explain this. The chain couples TRBV12-3 or TRBV12-4 to TRBJ1-6, with a weak D call TRBD1 (5 bases). The CDR3 is 17 amino acids. The DNA for the CDR3 is TGTGCCAGCAGTGAGGGACTTCCCCTAAAGAATAATTCACCCCCCCACTTT. This sequence encodes CASSEGLPLKNNSPPHF.

The rearrangement links TRBV20-1 to TRBJ1-4; D is unresolved. CDR3 length: 12 residues. Trimming stripped 6 bases from V and 10 bases from J, with 15 bases between. Germline-derived CDR1 and CDR2 are DFQATT and SNEGSKA (reference sequence). This CDR3 is CSAQRRVVKLFF. As DNA, the CDR3 is TGCAGTGCGCAGAGAAGGGTGGTAAAACTGTTTTTT.

The rearrangement uses TRBV12-3 or TRBV12-4 and TRBJ2-5, with D tentatively TRBD1 or TRBD2 (5 bases each). The CDR3 is 13 residues long. Trimming removed 5 bases from V and 6 bases from J, with 13 bases in between. The DNA of the CDR3 is TGTGCCAGCAGTACGACGGGGACGCAGACCCAGTACTTC. This translates into CASSTTGTQTQYF.

CDR3 protein: CAWAGQGYQPQHF. The CDR3 DNA sequence: TGTGCCTGGGCGGGACAGGGGTATCAGCCCCAGCATTTT. The chain is built from TRBV30 and TRBJ1-5, with 10 bases identical to TRBD1. With 5 bases clipped from V and 5 bases from J, the junction kept 3 bases outside the gene matches. The CDR3 spans 13 residues. Germline-derived CDR1 and CDR2 are GTSNPN and SVGIG (reference sequence).